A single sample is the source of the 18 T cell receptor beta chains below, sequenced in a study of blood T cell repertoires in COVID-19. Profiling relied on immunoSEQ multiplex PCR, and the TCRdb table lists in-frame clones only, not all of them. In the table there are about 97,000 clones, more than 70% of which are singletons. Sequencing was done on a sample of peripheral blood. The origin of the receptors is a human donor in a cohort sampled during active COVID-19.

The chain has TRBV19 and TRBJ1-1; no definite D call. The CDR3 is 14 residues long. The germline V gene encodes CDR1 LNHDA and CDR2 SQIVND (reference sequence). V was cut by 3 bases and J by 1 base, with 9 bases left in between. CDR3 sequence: CASSMRGGNTEAFF. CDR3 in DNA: TGTGCCAGTAGTATGCGGGGAGGGAACACTGAAGCTTTCTTT.

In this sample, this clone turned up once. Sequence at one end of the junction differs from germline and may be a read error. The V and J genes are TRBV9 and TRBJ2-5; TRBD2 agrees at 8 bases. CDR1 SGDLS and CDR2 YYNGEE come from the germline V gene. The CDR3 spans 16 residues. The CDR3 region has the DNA TGTGCCAGCCGCGTAGCCGGGGGGGGTAGTCCGGAGACCCAGTACTTC. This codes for CASRVAGGGSPETQYF.

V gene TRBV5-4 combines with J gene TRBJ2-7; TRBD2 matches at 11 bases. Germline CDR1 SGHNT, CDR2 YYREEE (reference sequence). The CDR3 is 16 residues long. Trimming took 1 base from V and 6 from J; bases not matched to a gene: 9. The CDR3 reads CASSLWGTSGGGEQYF. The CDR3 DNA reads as TGTGCCAGCAGCTTGTGGGGGACTAGCGGAGGGGGCGAGCAGTACTTC.

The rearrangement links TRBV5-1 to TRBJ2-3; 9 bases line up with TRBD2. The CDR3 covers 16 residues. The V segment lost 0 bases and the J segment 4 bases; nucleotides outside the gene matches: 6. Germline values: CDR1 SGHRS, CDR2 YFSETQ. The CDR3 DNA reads TGCGCCAGCAGCTTGGTGGGTAGCGGGGGCTCAGATACGCAGTATTTT. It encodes CASSLVGSGGSDTQYF.

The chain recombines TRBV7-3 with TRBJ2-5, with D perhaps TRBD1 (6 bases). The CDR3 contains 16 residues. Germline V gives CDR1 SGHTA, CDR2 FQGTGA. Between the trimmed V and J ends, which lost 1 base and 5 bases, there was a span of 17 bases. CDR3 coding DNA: TGTGCCAGCAGCTTAAATCAGGGGCCGAAGGGGGAGACCCAGTACTTC. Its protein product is CASSLNQGPKGETQYF.

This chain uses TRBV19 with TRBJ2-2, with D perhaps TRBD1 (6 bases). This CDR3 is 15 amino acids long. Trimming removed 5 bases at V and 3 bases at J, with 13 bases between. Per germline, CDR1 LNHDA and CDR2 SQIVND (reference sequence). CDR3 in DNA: TGTGCCAGTAGTCAGGCCAGGGGATACACCGGGGAGCTGTTTTTT. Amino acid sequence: CASSQARGYTGELFF.

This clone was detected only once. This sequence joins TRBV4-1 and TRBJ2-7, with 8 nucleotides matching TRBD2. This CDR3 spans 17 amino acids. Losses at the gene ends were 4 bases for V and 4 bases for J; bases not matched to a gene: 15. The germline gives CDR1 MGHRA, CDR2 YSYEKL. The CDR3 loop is CASSRTELAEQRYEQYF. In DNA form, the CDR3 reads TGCGCCAGCAGCCGAACGGAACTAGCGGAACAACGTTACGAGCAGTACTTC.

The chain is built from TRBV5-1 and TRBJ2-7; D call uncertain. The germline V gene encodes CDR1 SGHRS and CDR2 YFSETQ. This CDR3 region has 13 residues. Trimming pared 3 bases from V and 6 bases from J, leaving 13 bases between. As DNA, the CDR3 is TGCGCCAGCAGCTCGACGCTAGGTCGCGAGCAGTACTTC. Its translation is CASSSTLGREQYF.

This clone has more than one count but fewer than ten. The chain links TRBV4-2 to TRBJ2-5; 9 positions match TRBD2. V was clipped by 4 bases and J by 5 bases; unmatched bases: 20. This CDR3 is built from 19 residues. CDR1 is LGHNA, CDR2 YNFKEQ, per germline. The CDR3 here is CASSLGSVAVSGRRETQYF. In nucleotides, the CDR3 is TGTGCCAGCAGCCTAGGTTCGGTAGCGGTAAGCGGGAGGCGGGAGACCCAGTACTTC.

The CDR3 reads CASSPSGVRYEQYF. CDR3 bases: TGTGCCAGCAGCCCCTCGGGGGTGCGCTACGAGCAGTACTTC. The chain joins TRBV9 to TRBJ2-7; D possibly corresponds to TRBD2 (6 bases). V lost 4 bases to trimming and J lost 3 bases, with 14 bases between them. Germline V gene lookup returns CDR1 SGDLS and CDR2 YYNGEE. This CDR3 region has 14 residues.

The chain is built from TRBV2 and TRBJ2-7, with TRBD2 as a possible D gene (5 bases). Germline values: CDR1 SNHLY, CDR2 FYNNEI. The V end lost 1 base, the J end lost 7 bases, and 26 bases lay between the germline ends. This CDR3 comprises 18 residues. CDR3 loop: CASSEDLRLGGPMGEQYF. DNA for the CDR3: TGTGCCAGCAGTGAAGACCTCAGGCTCGGCGGGCCCATGGGGGAGCAGTACTTC. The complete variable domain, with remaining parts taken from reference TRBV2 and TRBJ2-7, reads EPEVTQTPSHQVTQMGQEVILRCVPISNHLYFYWYRQILGQKVEFLVSFYNNEISEKSEIFDDQFSVERPDGSNFTLKIRSTKLEDSAMYFCASSEDLRLGGPMGEQYFGPGTRLTVT.

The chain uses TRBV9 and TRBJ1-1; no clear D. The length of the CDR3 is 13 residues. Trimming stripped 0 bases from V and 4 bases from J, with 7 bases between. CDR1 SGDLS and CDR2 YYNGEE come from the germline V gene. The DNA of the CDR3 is TGTGCCAGCAGCGTAGCCCCTAGCACTGAAGCTTTCTTT. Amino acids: CASSVAPSTEAFF. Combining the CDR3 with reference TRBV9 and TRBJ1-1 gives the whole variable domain DSGVTQTPKHLITATGQRVTLRCSPRSGDLSVYWYQQSLDQGLQFLIQYYNGEERAKGNILERFSAQQFPDLHSELNLSSLELGDSALYFCASSVAPSTEAFFGQGTRLTVV.

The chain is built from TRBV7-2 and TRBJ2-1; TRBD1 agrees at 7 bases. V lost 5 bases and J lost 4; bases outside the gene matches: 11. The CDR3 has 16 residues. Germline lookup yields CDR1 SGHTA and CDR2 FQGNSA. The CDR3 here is CASSPRDRDLYNEQFF. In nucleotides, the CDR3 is TGTGCCAGCAGCCCGCGCGACAGGGATCTTTACAATGAGCAGTTCTTC.

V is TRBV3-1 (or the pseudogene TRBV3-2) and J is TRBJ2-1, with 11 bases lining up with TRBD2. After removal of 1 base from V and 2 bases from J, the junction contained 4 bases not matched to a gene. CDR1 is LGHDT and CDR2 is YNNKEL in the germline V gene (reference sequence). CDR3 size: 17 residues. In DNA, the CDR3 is TGTGCCAGCAGCCAAGGTGGGACTAGCGGCCCCTACAATGAGCAGTTCTTC. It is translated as CASSQGGTSGPYNEQFF.

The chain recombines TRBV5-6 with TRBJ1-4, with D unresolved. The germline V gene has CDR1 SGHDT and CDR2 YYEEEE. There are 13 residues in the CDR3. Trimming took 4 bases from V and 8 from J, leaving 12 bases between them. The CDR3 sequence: CASSGGYGEKLFF. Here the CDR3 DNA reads TGTGCCAGCAGCGGAGGGTATGGCGAAAAACTGTTTTTT.

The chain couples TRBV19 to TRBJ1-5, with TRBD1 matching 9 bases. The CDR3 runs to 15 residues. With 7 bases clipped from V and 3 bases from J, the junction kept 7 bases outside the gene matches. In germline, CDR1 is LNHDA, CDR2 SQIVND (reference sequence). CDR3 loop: CASIQGQGDNQPQHF. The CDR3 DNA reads TGTGCCAGTATCCAGGGACAGGGTGACAATCAGCCCCAGCATTTT.

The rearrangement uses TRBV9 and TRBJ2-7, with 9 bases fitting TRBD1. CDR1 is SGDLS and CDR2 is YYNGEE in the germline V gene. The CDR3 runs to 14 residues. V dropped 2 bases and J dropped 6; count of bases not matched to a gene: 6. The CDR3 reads CASSVRDRVSEQYF. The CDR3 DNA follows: TGTGCCAGCAGCGTTAGGGACAGGGTCTCCGAGCAGTACTTC. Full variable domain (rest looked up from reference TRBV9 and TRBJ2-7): DSGVTQTPKHLITATGQRVTLRCSPRSGDLSVYWYQQSLDQGLQFLIQYYNGEERAKGNILERFSAQQFPDLHSELNLSSLELGDSALYFCASSVRDRVSEQYFGPGTRLTVT.

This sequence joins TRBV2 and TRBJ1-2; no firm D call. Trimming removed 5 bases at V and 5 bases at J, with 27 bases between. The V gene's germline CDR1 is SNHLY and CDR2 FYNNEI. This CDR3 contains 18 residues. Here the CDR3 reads CASSNRGVVRSVDYGYTF. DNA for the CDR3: TGTGCCAGCAGTAACCGCGGGGTTGTCAGGTCCGTGGATTATGGCTACACCTTC.